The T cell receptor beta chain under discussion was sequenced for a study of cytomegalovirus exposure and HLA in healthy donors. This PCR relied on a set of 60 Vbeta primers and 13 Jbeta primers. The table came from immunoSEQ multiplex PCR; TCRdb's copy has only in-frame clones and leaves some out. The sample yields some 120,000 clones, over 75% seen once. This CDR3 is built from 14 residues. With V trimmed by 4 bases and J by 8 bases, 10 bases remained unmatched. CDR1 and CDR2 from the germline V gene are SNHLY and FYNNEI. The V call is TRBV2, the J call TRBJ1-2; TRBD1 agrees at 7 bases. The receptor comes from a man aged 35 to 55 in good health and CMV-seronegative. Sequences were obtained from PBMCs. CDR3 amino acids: CASSGTGRARGYTF. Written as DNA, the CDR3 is TGTGCCAGCAGTGGGACAGGACGGGCACGAGGCTACACCTTC. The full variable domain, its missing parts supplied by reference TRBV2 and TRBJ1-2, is EPEVTQTPSHQVTQMGQEVILRCVPISNHLYFYWYRQILGQKVEFLVSFYNNEISEKSEIFDDQFSVERPDGSNFTLKIRSTKLEDSAMYFCASSGTGRARGYTFGSGTRLTVV.